What follows are 25 T cell receptor beta chains derived from one specimen sequenced in a study of Graves' ophthalmopathy and Graves' hyperthyroidism (dated by TCRdb to 2016 to 2018). The run used an Illumina HiSeq 2000. For repertoire sequencing, TCR beta CDR3 regions were amplified from RNA transcripts. The first round was an RT-PCR using HTBI primers with the Qiagen OneStep RT-PCR kit, and this first round was followed by a second-round multiplex PCR, then size selection and purification. The public reads were reanalyzed by TCRdb: fastp trimming at Q25, MiXCR alignment, in-frame beta chains only. Rows merge per CDR3 protein into single entries with the most common DNA and genes. Within this sample are 200,000 to 250,000 distinct CDR3 sequences, with 20% to 25% of them counted one time only. The ten largest make up approximately 40% of the sample. The sample comprised peripheral blood. The receptors originated from a woman in her 50s with Graves' ophthalmopathy. Donor details come from another sample of the same person, matched by shared clones.

This clonotype has just a few counts. J is TRBJ2-7 and V is TRBV20-1, with TRBD1 matching 7 bases. The CDR3 is 15 residues long. Unmatched junction bases numbered 15, after V lost 3 bases and J lost 7 bases. Germline V gives CDR1 DFQATT, CDR2 SNEGSKA (reference sequence). CDR3 sequence reads: CSASVSPGQPREQYF. In nucleotides, the CDR3 is TGCAGTGCTAGTGTCTCCCCGGGACAGCCTAGGGAGCAGTACTTC.

This clonotype was seen ten or more times. The V call is TRBV7-6, the J call TRBJ1-5; a weak D match, TRBD1 (6 bases). The CDR3 length is 13 residues. Germline values: CDR1 SGHVS, CDR2 FNYEAQ. Trimming stripped 4 bases from V and 7 bases from J, with 11 bases between. The chain's CDR3 is CASSSDSRQPQHF. The CDR3 DNA reads as TGTGCCAGCAGCTCGGACAGCCGACAGCCCCAGCATTTT.

This clonotype was detected many times. This sequence joins TRBV6-5 and TRBJ2-7; a possible D gene is TRBD1 (6 bases). CDR3 size: 14 residues. V dropped 3 bases and J dropped 5 bases, with 14 bases sitting between them. The germline CDR1 and CDR2 sequences are MNHEY and SVGAGI. CDR3 residues: CASSYGVRGHEQYF. The CDR3 region has the DNA TGTGCCAGCAGTTATGGCGTCAGGGGCCACGAGCAGTACTTC.

The chain uses TRBV28 and TRBJ1-6; the D gene is possibly TRBD1 (5 bases). Trimming pared 3 bases from V and 7 bases from J, leaving 19 bases between. Per the germline V gene, CDR1 is MDHEN and CDR2 is SYDVKM. The CDR3 totals 17 residues. CDR3 sequence: CASSFPTLRDRNSPLHF. CDR3 in DNA: TGTGCCAGCAGTTTCCCGACCCTCAGGGATAGAAATTCACCCCTCCACTTT.

Notes on this clonotype: This may be a read error, as it is one base from a much larger clone. The chain carries TRBV24-1 and TRBJ2-6; 8 nucleotides align to TRBD2. The junction had 11 bases not matched to a gene; V was cut back by 3 bases and J by 2 bases. Germline lookup yields CDR1 KGHDR and CDR2 SFDVKD. This CDR3 comprises 19 residues. CDR3 in DNA: TGTGCCACCAGTGATGTCATCCTTACCGGGAGGGCTGGGGCCAACGTCCTGACTTTC. Amino acids: CATSDVILTGRAGANVLTF.

This clonotype was counted many times. The chain carries TRBV12-5 and TRBJ1-2, with TRBD1 as a possible D gene (5 bases). Trimming stripped 2 bases from V and 6 bases from J, with 13 bases between. Germline V gene data show CDR1 as LGHNT and CDR2 as FRNRAP. This CDR3 is built from 14 residues. For the CDR3, the DNA is TGTGCTAGTGGTTTGACGCTAAGGGGTAATGGCTACACCTTC. Its translation: CASGLTLRGNGYTF.

The chain joins TRBV6-5 to TRBJ1-6; perhaps TRBD1 as D (5 bases). Germline loops: CDR1 MNHEY, CDR2 SVGAGI. There are 16 residues in the CDR3. Trimming cost V 4 bases and J 7 bases, with 17 bases left between them. The CDR3 DNA is TGTGCCAGCAGTTTGACAGCCTCCCACGGGAATTCACCCCTCCACTTT. Its protein is CASSLTASHGNSPLHF.

This clonotype has a count of ten or more. This chain uses TRBV11-2 with TRBJ2-5, with 12 bases that match TRBD2. The V gene end was trimmed by 2 bases and the J gene end by 5 bases; junction bases not matched to a gene: 9. The CDR3 is 17 residues long. Germline V gene sequence: CDR1 SGHAT, CDR2 FQNNGV. Here the CDR3 DNA reads TGTGCCAGCAGCTTAATTTCTAGGCTAGCGGGAGGGGAGACCCAGTACTTC. It specifies CASSLISRLAGGETQYF.

This clonotype was picked up many times. V gene TRBV29-1 combines with J gene TRBJ1-1; 12 nucleotides line up with TRBD1. Germline trimming cut 6 bases from V and 4 bases from J; bases unmatched to any gene: 6. This CDR3 contains 14 residues. The germline CDR1 and CDR2 sequences are SQVTM and ANQGSEA. The CDR3 nucleotides read TGCAGCGTGGGACAGGGGGCTTTGGTCACTGAAGCTTTCTTT. Translation gives CSVGQGALVTEAFF.

Ten or more counts support this clonotype. The chain is built from TRBV6-5 and TRBJ1-2; 8 nucleotides align to TRBD1. The CDR3 spans 14 residues. The V and J ends lost 2 bases and 7 bases, in that order; junction bases with no gene match: 6. From germline, CDR1 is MNHEY and CDR2 SVGAGI. The CDR3 region is CASSYADRGGGYTF. CDR3 sequence (DNA): TGTGCCAGCAGTTACGCAGACAGGGGCGGTGGCTACACCTTC.

This chain links TRBV19 with TRBJ1-5, with D unresolved. The CDR3 is 14 residues long. Per the germline V gene, CDR1 is LNHDA and CDR2 is SQIVND (reference sequence). Trimming shortened V by 7 bases and J by 3 bases, and 13 bases separated the two germline ends. The CDR3 reads CASKVPGSNQPQHF. CDR3 DNA sequence: TGTGCCAGTAAGGTCCCTGGATCCAATCAGCCCCAGCATTTT.

This clonotype was seen a few times. The rearrangement joins TRBV11-2 to TRBJ2-4; possible D gene TRBD2, 6 bases. The V and J ends lost 2 bases and 9 bases respectively, with 11 bases between them. This CDR3 has 13 residues. Germline CDR1 is SGHAT and CDR2 is FQNNGV. The CDR3 sequence: CASSLPSEGIQYF. The CDR3 nucleotides read TGTGCCAGCAGCTTACCATCGGAGGGCATTCAGTACTTC.

This clonotype showed up many times. The V call is TRBV19, the J call TRBJ1-2; D unresolved. V was cut by 1 base and J by 0 bases, with 6 bases left in between. The CDR3 spans 14 residues. Germline values: CDR1 LNHDA, CDR2 SQIVND (reference sequence). CDR3 in DNA: TGTGCCAGTAGTATAGTGGCGGCTAACTATGGCTACACCTTC. This translates into CASSIVAANYGYTF.

This clonotype has ten or more counts. V is TRBV12-3 or TRBV12-4 and J is TRBJ1-3, with a possible D match to TRBD1 (5 bases). Trimming shortened V by 6 bases and J by 4 bases, and 16 bases separated the two germline ends. The CDR3 is made up of 15 amino acids. Here the CDR3 reads CASSPTDTPGNTIYF. The CDR3, as DNA: TGTGCCAGCAGCCCCACGGACACGCCGGGAAACACCATATATTTT.

Ten or more counts support this clonotype. The chain is built from TRBV30 and TRBJ1-5, with a weak D call TRBD1 (5 bases). Germline loops: CDR1 GTSNPN, CDR2 SVGIG (reference sequence). CDR3 size: 15 residues. With 2 bases removed from V and 3 bases from J, the gap between germline ends came to 14 bases. The CDR3 is CAWSQAGRINQPQHF. The CDR3 nucleotides are TGTGCCTGGAGTCAAGCGGGGCGGATCAATCAGCCCCAGCATTTT.

The V call is TRBV6-5, the J call TRBJ1-1, with TRBD1 matching over 8 bases. Germline loops: CDR1 MNHEY, CDR2 SVGAGI. V trimming: 4 bases; J trimming: 7 bases; junction bases outside the gene matches: 5. The CDR3 consists of 13 residues. In DNA, the CDR3 is TGTGCCAGCAGTTTTCGGACAGGGTTTGAAGCTTTCTTT. Amino acids: CASSFRTGFEAFF.

This clonotype showed up many times. V and J are TRBV19 and TRBJ2-2, with D possibly TRBD2 on 5 matching bases. The germline V and J ends were trimmed by 5 bases and 1 base, with 11 bases remaining between them. The CDR3 runs 15 residues. CDR1 is LNHDA and CDR2 is SQIVND in the germline V gene (reference sequence). DNA for the CDR3: TGTGCCAGTAGTCCCGCGGGTGTGAACACCGGGGAGCTGTTTTTT. This encodes CASSPAGVNTGELFF.

Details on this clonotype: This may be a read error: a much more frequent sequence differs by one nucleotide. The chain links TRBV7-9 to TRBJ1-1; D is unclear. The germline gives CDR1 SEHNR, CDR2 FQNEAQ (reference sequence). The V end lost 8 bases, the J end lost 6 bases, and 13 bases lay between the germline ends. The CDR3 contains 12 residues. CDR3 sequence reads: CASLRWESEAFF. CDR3 nucleotides: TGTGCCAGCCTAAGATGGGAATCTGAAGCTTTCTTT.

This clonotype was detected ten times or more. This chain connects TRBV2 to TRBJ2-5, with D maybe TRBD1 (5 bases). Germline V gene data show CDR1 as SNHLY and CDR2 as FYNNEI. Deletions cut 6 bases from V and 4 bases from J, with 9 bases between. The CDR3 totals 12 residues. CDR3 residues: CASRGVPETQYF. As DNA, the CDR3 is TGTGCCAGCAGAGGGGTTCCAGAGACCCAGTACTTC.

This clonotype was observed at least ten times. V usage is TRBV6-5 and J usage is TRBJ1-2; D unresolved. The CDR3 contains 15 residues. The germline CDR1 and CDR2 sequences are MNHEY and SVGAGI. Trimming cost V 2 bases and J 3 bases, with 13 bases left between them. The CDR3 protein is CASSYLKGGYYGYTF. For the CDR3, the DNA is TGTGCCAGCAGTTACCTCAAGGGAGGTTACTATGGCTACACCTTC.

In its sample, this clonotype was seen many times. This chain uses TRBV5-1 with TRBJ1-5; D is ambiguous. CDR1 and CDR2 from the germline V gene are SGHRS and YFSETQ. V was pared by 4 bases and J by 6 bases, with 11 bases between. This CDR3 is built from 13 residues. DNA for the CDR3: TGCGCCAGCAGCGATGGGGTGGCTCAGCCCCAGCATTTT. Protein sequence: CASSDGVAQPQHF.

The gene calls are TRBV5-1 and TRBJ1-6; no clear D gene. Germline-derived CDR1 and CDR2 are SGHRS and YFSETQ. V was cut by 0 bases and J by 9 bases, with 13 bases left in between. The CDR3 length is 15 residues. For the CDR3, the DNA is TGCGCCAGCAGCTTGGCCGGGCGTGTGCGTTCACCCCTCCACTTT. The encoded protein is CASSLAGRVRSPLHF.

This clonotype was counted ten times or more. The chain couples TRBV6-1 to TRBJ1-2; D is uncertain. The CDR3 covers 13 residues. Trimming pared 2 bases from V and 1 base from J, leaving 5 bases between. CDR1 and CDR2 (germline): MNHNS, SASEGT. DNA for the CDR3: TGTGCCAGCAGTGAACAGGTTAACTATGGCTACACCTTC. The encoded protein is CASSEQVNYGYTF.

The chain couples TRBV6-1 to TRBJ1-1; D perhaps matches TRBD1 (6 bases). The CDR3 loop spans 12 amino acids. The germline V gene encodes CDR1 MNHNS and CDR2 SASEGT. The CDR3 spells CATRGTNTEAFF. CDR3 sequence (DNA): TGTGCTACTAGGGGGACCAACACTGAAGCTTTCTTT.

This clonotype was seen ten or more times. Here the CDR3 reads CASSSYSAQYGYTF. The CDR3 coding sequence is TGTGCCAGTAGTTCCTACAGCGCCCAGTATGGCTACACCTTC. The V gene is TRBV19, the J gene TRBJ1-2; D not resolved. The V gene's germline CDR1 is LNHDA and CDR2 SQIVND (reference sequence). Trimming pared 5 bases from V and 5 bases from J, leaving 15 bases between. The CDR3 spans 14 residues. Filled out from reference TRBV19 and TRBJ1-2, the complete variable domain reads DGGITQSPKYLFRKEGQNVTLSCEQNLNHDAMYWYRQDPGQGLRLIYYSQIVNDFQKGDIAEGYSVSREKKESFPLTVTSAQKNPTAFYLCASSSYSAQYGYTFGSGTRLTVV.